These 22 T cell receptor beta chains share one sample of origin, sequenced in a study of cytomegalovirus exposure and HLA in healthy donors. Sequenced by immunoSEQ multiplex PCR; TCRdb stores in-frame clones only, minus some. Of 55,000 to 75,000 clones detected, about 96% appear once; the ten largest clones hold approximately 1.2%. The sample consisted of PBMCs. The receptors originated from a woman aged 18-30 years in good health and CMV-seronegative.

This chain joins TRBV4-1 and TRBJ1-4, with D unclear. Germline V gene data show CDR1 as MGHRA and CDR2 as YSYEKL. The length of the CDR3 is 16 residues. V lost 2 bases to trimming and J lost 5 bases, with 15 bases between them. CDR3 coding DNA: TGCGCCAGCAGCCAAAAACCGGACGGACTAAATGAAAAACTGTTTTTT. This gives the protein CASSQKPDGLNEKLFF.

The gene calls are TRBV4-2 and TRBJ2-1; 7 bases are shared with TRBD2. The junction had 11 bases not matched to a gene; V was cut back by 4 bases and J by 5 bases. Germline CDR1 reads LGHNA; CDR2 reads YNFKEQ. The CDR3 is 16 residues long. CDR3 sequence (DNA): TGTGCCAGCAGCCCACTGAAAGCGGGACTTAACAATGAGCAGTTCTTC. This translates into CASSPLKAGLNNEQFF.

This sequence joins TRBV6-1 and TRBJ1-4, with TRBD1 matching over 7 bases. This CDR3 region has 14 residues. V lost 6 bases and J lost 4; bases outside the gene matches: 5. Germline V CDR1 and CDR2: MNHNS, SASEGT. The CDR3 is CASRGQGVNEKLFF. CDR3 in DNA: TGTGCCAGCAGGGGGCAGGGGGTTAATGAAAAACTGTTTTTT.

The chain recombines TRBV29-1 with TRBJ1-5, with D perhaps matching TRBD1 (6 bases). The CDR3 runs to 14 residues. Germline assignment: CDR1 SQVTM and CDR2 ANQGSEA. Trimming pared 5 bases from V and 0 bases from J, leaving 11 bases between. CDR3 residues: CSVKQGNSNQPQHF. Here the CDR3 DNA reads TGCAGCGTTAAACAGGGTAATAGCAATCAGCCCCAGCATTTT.

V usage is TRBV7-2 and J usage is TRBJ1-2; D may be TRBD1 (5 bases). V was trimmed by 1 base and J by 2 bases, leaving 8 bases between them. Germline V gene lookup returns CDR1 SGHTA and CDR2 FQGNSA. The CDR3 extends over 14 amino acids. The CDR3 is CASSLGGQNYGYTF. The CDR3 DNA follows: TGTGCCAGCAGCTTAGGCGGACAAAACTATGGCTACACCTTC.

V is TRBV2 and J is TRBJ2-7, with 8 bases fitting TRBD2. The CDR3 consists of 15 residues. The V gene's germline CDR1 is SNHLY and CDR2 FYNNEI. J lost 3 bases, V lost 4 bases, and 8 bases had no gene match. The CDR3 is CASSVMAGGGYEQYF. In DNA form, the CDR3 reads TGTGCCAGCAGTGTAATGGCGGGAGGCGGCTACGAGCAGTACTTC.

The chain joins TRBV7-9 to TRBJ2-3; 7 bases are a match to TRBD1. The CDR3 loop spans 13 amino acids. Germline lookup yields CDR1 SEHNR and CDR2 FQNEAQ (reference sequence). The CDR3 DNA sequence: TGTGCGAGACAGGGCGCTAGCACAGATACGCAGTATTTT. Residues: CARQGASTDTQYF. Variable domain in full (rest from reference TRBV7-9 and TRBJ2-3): DTGVSQNPRHKITKRGQNVTFRCDPISEHNRLYWYRQTLGQGPEFLTYFQNEAQLEKSRLLSDRFSAERPKGSFSTLEIQRTEQGDSAMYLCARQGASTDTQYFGPGTRLTVL.

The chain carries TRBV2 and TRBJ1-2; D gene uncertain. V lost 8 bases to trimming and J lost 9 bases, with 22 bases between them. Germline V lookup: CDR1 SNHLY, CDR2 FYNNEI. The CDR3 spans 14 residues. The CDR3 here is CASARFSEARSYTF. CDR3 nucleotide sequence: TGTGCCAGCGCCCGATTCAGCGAGGCGCGCAGCTACACCTTC.

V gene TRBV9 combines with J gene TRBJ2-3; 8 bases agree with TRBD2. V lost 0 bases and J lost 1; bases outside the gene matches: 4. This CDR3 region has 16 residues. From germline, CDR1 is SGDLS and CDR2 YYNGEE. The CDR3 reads CASSVALRGGTDTQYF. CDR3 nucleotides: TGTGCCAGCAGCGTAGCTCTGCGGGGGGGCACAGATACGCAGTATTTT.

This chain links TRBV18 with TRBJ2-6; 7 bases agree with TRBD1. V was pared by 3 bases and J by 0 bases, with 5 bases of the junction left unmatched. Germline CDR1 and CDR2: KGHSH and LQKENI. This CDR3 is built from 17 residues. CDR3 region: CASSPGQPHSGANVLTF. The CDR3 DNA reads TGTGCCAGCTCACCGGGACAGCCTCACTCTGGGGCCAACGTCCTGACTTTC. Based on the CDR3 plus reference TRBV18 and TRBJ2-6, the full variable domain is NAGVMQNPRHLVRRRGQEARLRCSPMKGHSHVYWYRQLPEEGLKFMVYLQKENIIDESGMPKERFSAEFPKEGPSILRIQQVVRGDSAAYFCASSPGQPHSGANVLTFGAGSRLTVL.

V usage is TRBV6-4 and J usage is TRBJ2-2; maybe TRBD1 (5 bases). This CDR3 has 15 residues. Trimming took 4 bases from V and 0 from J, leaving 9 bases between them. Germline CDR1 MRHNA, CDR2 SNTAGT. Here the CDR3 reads CASSGGDTNTGELFF. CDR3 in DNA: TGTGCCAGCAGTGGGGGCGACACGAACACCGGGGAGCTGTTTTTT.

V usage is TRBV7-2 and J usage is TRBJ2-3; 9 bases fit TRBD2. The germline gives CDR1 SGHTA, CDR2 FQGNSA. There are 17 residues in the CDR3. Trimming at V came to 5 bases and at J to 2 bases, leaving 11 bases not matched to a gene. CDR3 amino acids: CASSASAGGTSTDTQYF. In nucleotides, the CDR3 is TGTGCCAGCAGCGCATCAGCGGGGGGTACTTCCACAGATACGCAGTATTTT.

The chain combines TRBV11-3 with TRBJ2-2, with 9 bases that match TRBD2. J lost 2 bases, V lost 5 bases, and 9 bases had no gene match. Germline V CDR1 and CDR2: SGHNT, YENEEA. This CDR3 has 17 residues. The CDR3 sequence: CASSHSGGRTNTGELFF. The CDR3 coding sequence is TGTGCCAGCAGCCATAGCGGGGGCCGAACCAACACCGGGGAGCTGTTTTTT.

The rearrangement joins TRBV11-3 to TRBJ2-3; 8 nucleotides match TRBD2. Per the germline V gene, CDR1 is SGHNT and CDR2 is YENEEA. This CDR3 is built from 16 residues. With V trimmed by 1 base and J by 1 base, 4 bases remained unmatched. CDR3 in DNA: TGTGCCAGCAGCTTAGGTCTAGCGGGTCGCACAGATACGCAGTATTTT. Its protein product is CASSLGLAGRTDTQYF.

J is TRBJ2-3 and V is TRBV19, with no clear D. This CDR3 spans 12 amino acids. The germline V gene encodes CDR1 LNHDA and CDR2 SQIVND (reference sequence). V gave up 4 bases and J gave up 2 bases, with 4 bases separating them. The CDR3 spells CASSTYTDTQYF. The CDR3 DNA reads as TGTGCCAGTAGTACGTACACAGATACGCAGTATTTT. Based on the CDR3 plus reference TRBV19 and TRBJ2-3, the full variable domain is DGGITQSPKYLFRKEGQNVTLSCEQNLNHDAMYWYRQDPGQGLRLIYYSQIVNDFQKGDIAEGYSVSREKKESFPLTVTSAQKNPTAFYLCASSTYTDTQYFGPGTRLTVL.

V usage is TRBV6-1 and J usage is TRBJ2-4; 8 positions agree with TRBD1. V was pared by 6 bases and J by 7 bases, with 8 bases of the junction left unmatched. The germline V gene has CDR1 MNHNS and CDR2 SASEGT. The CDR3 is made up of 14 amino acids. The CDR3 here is CASSLGQGLNIQYF. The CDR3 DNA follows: TGTGCCAGCAGCCTCGGACAGGGCCTTAACATTCAGTACTTC.

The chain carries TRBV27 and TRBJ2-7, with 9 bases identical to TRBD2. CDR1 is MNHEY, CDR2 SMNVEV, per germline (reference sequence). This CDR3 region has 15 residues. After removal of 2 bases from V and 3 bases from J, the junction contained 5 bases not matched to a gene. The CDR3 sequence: CASSLAGGSLYEQYF. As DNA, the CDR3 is TGTGCCAGCAGTTTAGCGGGAGGGTCCCTCTACGAGCAGTACTTC.

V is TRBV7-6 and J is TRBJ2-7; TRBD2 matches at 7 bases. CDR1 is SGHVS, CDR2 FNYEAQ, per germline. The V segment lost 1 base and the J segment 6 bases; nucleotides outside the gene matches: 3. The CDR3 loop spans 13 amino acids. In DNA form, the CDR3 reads TGTGCCAGCAGCTTAGGGGGGGGGACCGAGCAGTACTTC. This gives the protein CASSLGGGTEQYF.

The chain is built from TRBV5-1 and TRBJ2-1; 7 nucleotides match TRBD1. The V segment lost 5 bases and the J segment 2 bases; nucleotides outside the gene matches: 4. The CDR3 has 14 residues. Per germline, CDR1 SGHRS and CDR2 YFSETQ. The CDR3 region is CASSGGQPYNEQFF. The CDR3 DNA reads TGCGCCAGCAGTGGGGGACAGCCCTACAATGAGCAGTTCTTC. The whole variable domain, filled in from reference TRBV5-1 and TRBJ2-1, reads KAGVTQTPRYLIKTRGQQVTLSCSPISGHRSVSWYQQTPGQGLQFLFEYFSETQRNKGNFPGRFSGRQFSNSRSEMNVSTLELGDSALYLCASSGGQPYNEQFFGPGTRLTVL.

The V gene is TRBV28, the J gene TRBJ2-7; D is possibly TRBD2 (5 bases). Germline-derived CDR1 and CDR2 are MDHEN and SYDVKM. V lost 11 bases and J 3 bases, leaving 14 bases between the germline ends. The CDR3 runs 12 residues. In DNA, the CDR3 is TGTGCCGTCGGAGGCGGGCACTACGAGCAGTACTTC. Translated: CAVGGGHYEQYF.

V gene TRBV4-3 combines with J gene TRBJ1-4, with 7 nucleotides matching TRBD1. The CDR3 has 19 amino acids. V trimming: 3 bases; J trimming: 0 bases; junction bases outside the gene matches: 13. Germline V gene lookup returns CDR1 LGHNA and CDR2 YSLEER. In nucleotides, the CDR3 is TGCGCCAGCAGCCACCGAACAGGGGCCGGCCTGGCAACTAATGAAAAACTGTTTTTT. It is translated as CASSHRTGAGLATNEKLFF.

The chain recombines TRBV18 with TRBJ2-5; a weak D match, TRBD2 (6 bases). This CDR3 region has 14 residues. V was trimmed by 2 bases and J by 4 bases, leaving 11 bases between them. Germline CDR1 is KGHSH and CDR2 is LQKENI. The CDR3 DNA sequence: TGTGCCAGCTCACCAACGGCCGGGGGAGAGACCCAGTACTTC. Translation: CASSPTAGGETQYF.